This is a list of T cell receptor beta chains from one sample in a study of T cell responses to AZD1222 COVID-19 vaccine. Profiled with immunoSEQ multiplex PCR; TCRdb holds only in-frame clones, not every one. Here the sample spans roughly 150,000 clones, 80% to 95% being singletons. The sample in question was peripheral blood, obtained 28 days after the second AZD1222 dose. Source of these receptors: an adult who received the AZD1222 COVID-19 vaccine. Each CDR3 is given with its conserved first and last residue. D genes are given only for firm matches. Some rows mark clone size as missing; the rest say once, few, many or name a class of expanded clone.

V gene	D gene	J gene	clone size	CDR3 DNA	CDR3 protein
TRBV12-5	TRBD1	TRBJ1-5	.	TGTGCTAGTCAGGCAGGACAGGGAGAGGGCAATCAGCCCCAGCATTTT	CASQAGQGEGNQPQHF
TRBV5-5	.	TRBJ1-5	.	TGTGCCAGCAGCTTAAACGTCGGACTGGAGGGAGATCAGCCCCAGCATTTT	CASSLNVGLEGDQPQHF
TRBV5-1	.	TRBJ2-1	.	TGCGCCAGCAGCCCAGCAGGACAGTTCAATGAGCAGTTCTTC	CASSPAGQFNEQFF
TRBV2	.	TRBJ1-2	.	TGTGCCAGCAGTGACCCTCGGGCTAGCGGCTACACCTTC	CASSDPRASGYTF
TRBV7-6	.	TRBJ2-3	few	TGTGCCAGCAGCTTAGCGGCGGGTAGCACAGATACGCAGTATTTT	CASSLAAGSTDTQYF
TRBV27	.	TRBJ2-7	once	TGTGCCAGCAGTCGCCGGGACACCCAATACGAGCAGTACTTC	CASSRRDTQYEQYF
TRBV19	TRBD2	TRBJ2-7	.	TGTGCCAGTAGTCTACTAGCGGGAGGGCCAGGATCCTACGAGCAGTACTTC	CASSLLAGGPGSYEQYF
TRBV21-1	.	TRBJ2-4	.	TGTGCCAGCAGCAAAGTCTTCGGGCCAACGAGGTACATTCAGTACTTC	CASSKVFGPTRYIQYF
TRBV9	.	TRBJ2-3	once	TGTGCCAGCAGCGTGAGCCAGGGACGACCCACAGATACGCAGTATTTT	CASSVSQGRPTDTQYF
TRBV6-1	.	TRBJ2-7	.	TGTGCCAGCAGTGACGGGGGCTACGAGCAGTACTTC	CASSDGGYEQYF
TRBV10-3	TRBD1	TRBJ1-3	few	TGTGCCATCAGGATAACCCACAGGGGGTATGGAAACACCATATATTTT	CAIRITHRGYGNTIYF
TRBV5-1	TRBD2	TRBJ2-7	.	TGCGCCAGCAGCCCAACTAGCGGAGGCATCTACGAGCAGTACTTC	CASSPTSGGIYEQYF
TRBV18	.	TRBJ2-2	.	TGTGCCAGCTCACCACAAGAAAACACCGGGGAGCTGTTTTTT	CASSPQENTGELFF
TRBV19	.	TRBJ2-4	.	TGTGCCAGTAGTATCCTGGAAAACATTCAGTACTTC	CASSILENIQYF
TRBV5-4	.	TRBJ2-3	.	TGTGCCAGCAGCTGGGGGACCGGGACTAGCACAGATACGCAGTATTTT	CASSWGTGTSTDTQYF
TRBV7-2	TRBD1	TRBJ1-1	once	TGTGCCAGCAGCTTAGACAGGGGGAACACTGAAGCTTTCTTT	CASSLDRGNTEAFF
TRBV7-2	.	TRBJ2-3	.	TGTGCCAGCAGCTTAGCGGGAGGACTTGGAGATACGCAGTATTTT	CASSLAGGLGDTQYF